This TCR beta chain was observed in a study of regulatory T cells in long-lasting Graves disease. V shed 5 bases, J shed 5 bases, and the junction held 9 bases outside the gene matches. Germline-derived CDR1 and CDR2 are SEHNR and FQNEAQ (reference sequence). The CDR3 totals 16 residues. General study points: Under persistent disease, TRBV28, TRBJ1-2 and TRBJ2-5 were used preferentially.

This clonotype was counted many times. Its antigen is unknown. Construction of TCR beta libraries relied on iRepertoire HTBI primers and on Arm-PCR targeting CDR3 regions. TCRdb recomputed calls from the multiplex PCR reads with MiXCR, one row per CDR3 protein. Altogether about 380,000 distinct CDR3 sequences are present, around 15% being singletons, with the ten largest covering about a fifth. Indicated time point: newly diagnosed GD, antithyroid drugs for less than 3 months. Generation of the TCR library employed RNA extracted from PBMCs. Sequences were derived from peripheral blood mononuclear cells (PBMCs), sampled at new diagnosis, from a patient treated with antithyroid drugs. This rearrangement joins TRBV7-9 to TRBJ2-1, with 10 bases aligning to TRBD2. This receptor was taken from a female donor with Graves disease. CDR3 bases: TGTGCCAGCAGCGTCCTAGCGGGAGCGTACCACAATGAGCAGTTCTTC. It encodes CASSVLAGAYHNEQFF.